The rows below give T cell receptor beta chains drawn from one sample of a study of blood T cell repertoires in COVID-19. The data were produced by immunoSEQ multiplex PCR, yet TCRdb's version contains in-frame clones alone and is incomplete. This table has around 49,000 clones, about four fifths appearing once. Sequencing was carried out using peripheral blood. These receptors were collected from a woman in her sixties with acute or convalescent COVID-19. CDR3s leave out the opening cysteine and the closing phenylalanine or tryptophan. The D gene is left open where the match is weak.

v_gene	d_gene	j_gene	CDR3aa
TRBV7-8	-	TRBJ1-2	ASSFSAAGLGGYT
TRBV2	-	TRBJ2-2	ASAGSHTGELF
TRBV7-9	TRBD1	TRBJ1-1	ASRGQRDMNTEAF
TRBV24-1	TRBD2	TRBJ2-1	ATSDSGLANNEQF
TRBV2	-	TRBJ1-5	ASSDRGNSNQPQH
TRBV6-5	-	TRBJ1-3	ATRDIYGNTIY
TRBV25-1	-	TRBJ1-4	ASSRGEKGKLF
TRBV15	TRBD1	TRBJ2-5	ATSARDRGRETQY
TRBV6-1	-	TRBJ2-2	ASSEAGTGSNTGELF
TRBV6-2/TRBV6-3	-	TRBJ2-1	ASSYSPGHGSYNEQF
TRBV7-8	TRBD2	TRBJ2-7	ASSISWTSGAEQY
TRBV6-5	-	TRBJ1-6	ASSYTGSSYNSPLH
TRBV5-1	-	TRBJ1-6	ASSDPTGNNNSPLH
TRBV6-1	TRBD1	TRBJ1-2	ASSERQGASVGYGYT
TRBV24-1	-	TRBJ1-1	ATSGGGNTEAF
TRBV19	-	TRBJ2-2	ASSSRQPTGELF
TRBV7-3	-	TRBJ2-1	ASSLKPGVSRNEQF
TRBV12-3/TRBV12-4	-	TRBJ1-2	ASSLFSTRRYT
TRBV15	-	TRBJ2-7	ATSTNLARTYEQY
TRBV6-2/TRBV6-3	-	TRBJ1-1	ASSYSAGLLVTEAF
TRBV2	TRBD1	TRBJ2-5	ASTLDRGQETQY
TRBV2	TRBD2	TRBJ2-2	ASQRTSGSRNTGELF
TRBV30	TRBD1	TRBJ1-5	AWSAWSTGAGQPQH
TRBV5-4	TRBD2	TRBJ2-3	ASSAFGTSDTDTQY
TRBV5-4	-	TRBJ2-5	ASSLGVQRATETQY
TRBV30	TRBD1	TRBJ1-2	AWSKQGGRGYT
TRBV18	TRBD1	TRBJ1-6	ASSLTGNDSPLH
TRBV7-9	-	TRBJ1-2	ASSPGTLLLGYT
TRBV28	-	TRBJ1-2	ASSRDLYGYT
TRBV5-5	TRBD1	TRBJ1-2	ASSLRDRANYGYT
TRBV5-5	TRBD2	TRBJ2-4	ASSLTGTSVIQNIQY
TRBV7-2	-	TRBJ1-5	ASSPRPDLYQPQH
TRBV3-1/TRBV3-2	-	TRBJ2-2	ASSQGIQGLNTGELF
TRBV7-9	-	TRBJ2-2	ASSSTAEGGELF
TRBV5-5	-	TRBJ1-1	ASSNARDKKNTEAF
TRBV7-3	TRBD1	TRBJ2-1	ASSLSGQGARQF
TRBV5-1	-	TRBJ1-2	ASSDTYNYGYT